This entry features one T cell receptor beta chain sequence. Its antigen is still unknown. The CDR3 runs 13 residues. CDR1 and CDR2 (germline): SGHAT, FQNNGV. Trimming stripped 6 bases from V and 1 base from J, with 9 bases between. A J-beta primer mix and a sample-barcoded 5' primer were used in a second PCR of about 7 to 12 cycles. Each cDNA was tagged by a template-switch adaptor containing 12 random nucleotides. Paired-end reads containing CDR3 totaled no fewer than 2.5 million for each sample. One entry per CDR3 protein results from TCRdb running MiXCR on the 5' RACE reads. The table lists around 800,000 distinct CDR3 sequences, about 48% of them singletons. The data derive from a study of blood T cells in healthy people across ages. General observations from the study: Per million T cells, the diversity of TCR beta decreased roughly linearly as age advanced.

This TCR was recovered from a man older than 75 in good health. The rearrangement joins TRBV11-2 to TRBJ2-5, with D maybe TRBD1 (6 bases). Specimen: blood. CDR3 sequence (DNA): TGTGCCAGCAGTACAGGGATCCAAGAGACCCAGTACTTC. Encoded protein: CASSTGIQETQYF.